This T cell receptor beta chain was retrieved from a study of CD8 T cells in Susac syndrome. Study-wide background: Patients with Susac syndrome were therapy-naive, on corticosteroids, or on intravenous immunoglobulin alone at the time that blood was drawn.

V was cut by 2 bases and J by 3 bases, with 11 bases left in between. CDR3 length equals 13 residues. CDR1 is DFQATT, CDR2 SNEGSKA, per germline (reference sequence). CD8+ and CD4+ T cells from blood underwent TCR beta sequencing. An amount of RNA that ranged from roughly 0.5 to 1 ug was reverse transcribed with random hexamers. TCRdb passed the immunoSEQ multiplex PCR reads through MiXCR, listing each CDR3 protein once. The repertoire has 150,000 or so distinct CDR3 sequences, just under 95% of them found once; the top ten carry more than 0.14%. This TCR came from a human donor with Susac syndrome. V is TRBV20-1 and J is TRBJ2-7; D remains unclear. Sequencing was carried out using CD4+ T cells from PBMCs. Here the CDR3 reads CSARYLTNYEQYF. The CDR3 DNA follows: TGCAGTGCTAGATACTTGACGAACTACGAGCAGTACTTC.